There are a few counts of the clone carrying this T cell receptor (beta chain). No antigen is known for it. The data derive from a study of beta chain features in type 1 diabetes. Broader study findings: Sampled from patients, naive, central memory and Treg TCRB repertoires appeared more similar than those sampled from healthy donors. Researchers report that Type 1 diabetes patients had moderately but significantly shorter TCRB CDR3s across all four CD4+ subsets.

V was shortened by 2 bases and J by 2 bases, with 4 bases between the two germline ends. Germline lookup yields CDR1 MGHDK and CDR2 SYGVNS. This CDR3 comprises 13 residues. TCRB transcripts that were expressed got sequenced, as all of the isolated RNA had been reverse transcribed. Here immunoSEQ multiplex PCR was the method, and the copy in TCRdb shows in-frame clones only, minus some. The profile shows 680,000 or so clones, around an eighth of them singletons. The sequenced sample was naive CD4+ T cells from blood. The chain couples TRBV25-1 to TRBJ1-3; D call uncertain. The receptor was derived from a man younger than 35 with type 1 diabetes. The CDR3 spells CASSEGPGNTIYF. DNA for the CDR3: TGTGCCAGCAGTGAAGGACCTGGAAACACCATATATTTT. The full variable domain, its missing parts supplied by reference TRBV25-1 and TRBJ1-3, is EADIYQTPRYLVIGTGKKITLECSQTMGHDKMYWYQQDPGMELHLIHYSYGVNSTEKGDLSSESTVSRIRTEHFPLTLESARPSHTSQYLCASSEGPGNTIYFGEGSWLTVV.